This T cell receptor (beta chain) was captured by sequencing in a study of neurological immune-mediated disorders. At the level of the study: Of around 35 multiple sclerosis patients, roughly 30 were relapsing-remitting and 3 secondary progressive. Points from the study as a whole: Patients with HTLV-1-associated myelopathy showed the most TCR clonal expansion. Those with multiple sclerosis showed the least, falling below healthy controls.

This clonotype came up many times. Its target is not known. V gave up 2 bases and J gave up 0 bases, with 5 bases separating them. The V gene's germline CDR1 is SGHKS and CDR2 YYEKEE (reference sequence). The CDR3 contains 14 residues. The cDNA was generated through 5'RACE incorporating 10-nucleotide random UMIs. From 15-18 subjects, over 160 million TCR-beta sequences were obtained in each sequencing run. TCRdb fed the 5' RACE reads into MiXCR, producing one record per CDR3 protein. Counted here are about 66,000 distinct CDR3 sequences, around 5.2% occurring once; the ten biggest clones make up 2.8%. Input material: PBMCs. The chain carries TRBV5-5 and TRBJ1-4; no clear D gene. This receptor was identified in a woman aged 25 to 45 with multiple sclerosis. The CDR3 here is CASSFGATNEKLFF. For the CDR3, the DNA is TGTGCCAGCAGCTTTGGAGCAACTAATGAAAAACTGTTTTTT.